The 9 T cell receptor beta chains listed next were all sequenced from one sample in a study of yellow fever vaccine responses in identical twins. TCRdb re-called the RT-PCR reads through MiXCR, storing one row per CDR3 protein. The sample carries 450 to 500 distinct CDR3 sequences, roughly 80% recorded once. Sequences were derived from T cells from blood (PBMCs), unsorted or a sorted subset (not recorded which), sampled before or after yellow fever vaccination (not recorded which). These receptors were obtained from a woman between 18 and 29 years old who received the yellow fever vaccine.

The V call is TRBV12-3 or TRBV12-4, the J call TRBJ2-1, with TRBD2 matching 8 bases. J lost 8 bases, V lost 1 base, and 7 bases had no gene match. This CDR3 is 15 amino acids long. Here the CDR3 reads CASSLGGLVNHEQFF. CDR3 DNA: TGTGCCAGCAGTTTAGGGGGACTAGTCAACCATGAGCAGTTCTTC.

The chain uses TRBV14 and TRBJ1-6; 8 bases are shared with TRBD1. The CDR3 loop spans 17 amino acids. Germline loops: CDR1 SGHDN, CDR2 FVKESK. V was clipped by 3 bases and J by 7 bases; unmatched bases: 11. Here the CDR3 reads CASSQNRGSGANSPLHF. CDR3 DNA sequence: TGTGCCAGCAGCCAGAACAGGGGGAGCGGGGCAAATTCACCCCTCCACTTT.

Written as DNA, the CDR3 is TGTGCCATAGGACAGGTGAATGCCTACGAGCAGTACTTC. Protein product: CAIGQVNAYEQYF. The chain employs TRBV2 and TRBJ2-7; 7 positions match TRBD1. The CDR3 sequence is 13 residues long. Germline loops: CDR1 SNHLY, CDR2 FYNNEI. With V trimmed by 10 bases and J by 2 bases, 8 bases remained unmatched. Drawing the rest from reference TRBV2 and TRBJ2-7, the complete variable domain is EPEVTQTPSHQVTQMGQEVILRCVPISNHLYFYWYRQILGQKVEFLVSFYNNEISEKSEIFDDQFSVERPDGSNFTLKIRSTKLEDSAMYFCAIGQVNAYEQYFGPGTRLTVT.

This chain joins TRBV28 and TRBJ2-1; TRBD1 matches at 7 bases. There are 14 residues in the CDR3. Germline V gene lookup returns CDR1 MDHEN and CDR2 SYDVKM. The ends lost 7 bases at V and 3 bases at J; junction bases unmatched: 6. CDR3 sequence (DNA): TGTGCCAGCACCGAAGGGACAGTCTACAATGAGCAGTTCTTC. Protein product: CASTEGTVYNEQFF.

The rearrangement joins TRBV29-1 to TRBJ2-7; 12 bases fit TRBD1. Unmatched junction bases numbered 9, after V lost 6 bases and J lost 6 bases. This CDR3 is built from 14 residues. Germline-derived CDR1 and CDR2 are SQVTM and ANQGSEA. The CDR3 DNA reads TGCAGCGTAGCGGGACAGGGGGCGCATGGCGAGCAGTACTTC. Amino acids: CSVAGQGAHGEQYF.

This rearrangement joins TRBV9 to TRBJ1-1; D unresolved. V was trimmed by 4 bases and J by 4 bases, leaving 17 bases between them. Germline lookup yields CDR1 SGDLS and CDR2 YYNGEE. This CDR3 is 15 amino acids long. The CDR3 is CASSPRPSSSTEAFF. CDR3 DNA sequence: TGTGCCAGCAGCCCAAGACCATCTTCGAGCACTGAAGCTTTCTTT.

CDR3 DNA sequence: TGTGCCAGCCGGACAGAGCCGACCCAGTACTTC. This encodes CASRTEPTQYF. The chain is built from TRBV13 and TRBJ2-5; D is perhaps TRBD1 (6 bases). The CDR3 spans 11 residues. Per germline, CDR1 PRHDT and CDR2 FYEKMQ (reference sequence). V was shortened by 8 bases and J by 7 bases, with 11 bases between the two germline ends.

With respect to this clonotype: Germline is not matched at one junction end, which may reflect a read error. The chain's CDR3 is CASNLGGASTGELFF. Written as DNA, the CDR3 is TGTGCCAGCAACTTGGGGGGCGCGAGCACCGGGGAGCTGTTTTTT. This chain uses TRBV5-6 with TRBJ2-2; D is perhaps TRBD1 or TRBD2 (6 bases each). CDR1 is SGHDT, CDR2 YYEEEE, per germline. The CDR3 is made up of 15 amino acids.

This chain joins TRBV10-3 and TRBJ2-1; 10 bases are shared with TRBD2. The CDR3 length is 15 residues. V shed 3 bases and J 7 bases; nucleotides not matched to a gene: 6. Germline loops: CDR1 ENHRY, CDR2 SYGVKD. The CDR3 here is CAISDIAGGGNEQFF. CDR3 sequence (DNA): TGTGCCATCAGTGACATAGCGGGGGGCGGGAATGAGCAGTTCTTC.